A selection of T cell receptor beta chains follows, all from one sample in a study of T cell responses to AZD1222 COVID-19 vaccine. The protocol was immunoSEQ multiplex PCR, while the TCRdb copy is restricted to in-frame clones and leaves out a portion. The data show about 160,000 clones, with around nine tenths seen just once and around 6% held by the top ten. The sequencing here drew on peripheral blood, taken on day 0 of AZD1222 vaccination. These TCRs come from an adult in good health. Both conserved end residues are part of each CDR3. A D gene is named only where the DNA matches it firmly. Not all rows give a size; the values are once, few, many and, for expanded clones, a class.

j_call v_call d_call clone_size cdr3_aa cdr3_nt
TRBJ1-2 TRBV6-5 . . CASRKTDRNYGYTF TGTGCCAGCAGGAAAACCGACAGAAACTATGGCTACACCTTC
TRBJ1-1 TRBV7-3 . . CASSIGRWGTEAFF TGTGCCAGCAGCATAGGGAGATGGGGCACTGAAGCTTTCTTT
TRBJ1-6 TRBV6-2/TRBV6-3 TRBD1 . CASSYGQGTGSPLHF TGTGCCAGCAGTTACGGACAGGGGACTGGTTCACCCCTCCACTTT
TRBJ1-5 TRBV28 . . CASSLGQLSNQPQHF TGTGCCAGCAGTTTGGGGCAGCTTAGCAATCAGCCCCAGCATTTT
TRBJ2-1 TRBV19 TRBD2 few CASSISNLAGVVSNEQFF TGTGCCAGTAGTATTTCAAATCTAGCGGGAGTTGTAAGCAATGAGCAGTTCTTC
TRBJ1-3 TRBV9 . . CASSGSPSGNTIYF TGTGCCAGCAGCGGCAGCCCCTCTGGAAACACCATATATTTT
TRBJ2-2 TRBV19 TRBD1 . CASSIRQGGNTGELFF TGTGCCAGTAGTATACGACAGGGGGGCAACACCGGGGAGCTGTTTTTT
TRBJ2-1 TRBV19 . . CASSIVSGAYNEQFF TGTGCCAGTAGTATTGTTAGCGGAGCCTACAATGAGCAGTTCTTC
TRBJ1-1 TRBV7-9 . . CASSFEANTEAFF TGTGCCAGCAGCTTCGAAGCGAACACTGAAGCTTTCTTT
TRBJ1-2 TRBV6-5 . . CASTFMWTENYGYTF TGTGCCAGCACCTTCATGTGGACAGAGAACTATGGCTACACCTTC
TRBJ1-2 TRBV6-2/TRBV6-3 . . CASSYSLPGRNYGYTF TGTGCCAGCAGTTACTCGCTCCCCGGACGGAACTATGGCTACACCTTC
TRBJ1-1 TRBV28 . . CASSPTMGNTEAFF TGTGCCAGCAGTCCAACCATGGGGAACACTGAAGCTTTCTTT
TRBJ1-4 TRBV19 . . CASSPTSRREKLFF TGTGCCAGTAGTCCGACGTCAAGGAGGGAAAAACTGTTTTTT
TRBJ2-7 TRBV12-5 TRBD2 . CAPPAGVRIQQYF TGTGCTCCCCCGGCGGGGGTGCGGATCCAGCAGTACTTC
TRBJ2-1 TRBV30 . . CAWSQGQAGVGEQFF TGTGCCTGGAGTCAGGGGCAGGCGGGGGTAGGTGAGCAGTTCTTC
TRBJ2-2 TRBV5-4 TRBD1 . CASSLGGAGELFF TGTGCCAGCAGCTTAGGGGGCGCCGGGGAGCTGTTTTTT
TRBJ1-2 TRBV16 . once CASSQGVQNYGYTF TGTGCCAGCAGCCAAGGGGTACAGAACTATGGCTACACCTTC
TRBJ1-2 TRBV19 . . CASQRNYGYTF TGTGCCAGCCAGAGGAATTATGGCTACACCTTC
TRBJ1-1 TRBV6-2/TRBV6-3 . . CASSPRGLAEAFF TGTGCCAGCAGCCCCCGTGGGTTAGCTGAAGCTTTCTTT
TRBJ2-6 TRBV9 . . CASSVEFGQSFLSGANVLTF TGTGCCAGCAGCGTAGAATTTGGACAATCCTTTCTCTCTGGGGCCAACGTCCTGACTTTC
TRBJ2-2 TRBV21-1 . . CASSKGQGEDTGELFF TGTGCCAGCAGCAAGGGTCAGGGGGAGGACACCGGGGAGCTGTTTTTT
TRBJ1-1 TRBV12-5 TRBD1 few CASGLILRGDTEAFF TGTGCTAGTGGTTTGATACTCAGGGGGGACACTGAAGCTTTCTTT
TRBJ2-3 TRBV3-1/TRBV3-2 . once CASSQGWGRTDTQYF TGTGCCAGCAGCCAAGGGTGGGGGCGCACAGATACGCAGTATTTT
TRBJ2-3 TRBV30 TRBD1 . CAWTRGTGPQYF TGTGCCTGGACACGGGGGACAGGGCCGCAGTATTTT
TRBJ2-2 TRBV24-1 . . CATVGRNTGELFF TGTGCCACAGTTGGCCGGAACACCGGGGAGCTGTTTTTT
TRBJ1-1 TRBV6-1 . . CASSEAFARLWTEAFF TGTGCCAGCAGTGAAGCGTTCGCCAGGCTCTGGACTGAAGCTTTCTTT
TRBJ1-2 TRBV20-1 . . CRGAPNYGYTF TGCAGGGGGGCCCCGAACTATGGCTACACCTTC
TRBJ2-1 TRBV9 TRBD1 . CASSTPTGPSYNEQFF TGTGCCAGCAGCACGCCGACAGGGCCCTCTTACAATGAGCAGTTCTTC
TRBJ1-5 TRBV6-5 . . CASNRVEDNQPQHF TGTGCCAGCAATCGGGTAGAGGACAATCAGCCCCAGCATTTT
TRBJ2-7 TRBV6-5 . . CASSPWAYEQYF TGTGCCAGCAGTCCTTGGGCCTACGAGCAGTACTTC
TRBJ2-7 TRBV6-6 TRBD2 . CASSKSGGRAYEQYF TGTGCCAGCAGTAAATCGGGGGGTCGGGCCTACGAGCAGTACTTC
TRBJ1-1 TRBV25-1 TRBD1 . CASFGEGQGLHTEAFF TGTGCCAGCTTCGGGGAGGGACAGGGATTACACACTGAAGCTTTCTTT
TRBJ1-6 TRBV6-5 . . CASRPGFMDSPLHF TGTGCCAGCCGACCAGGGTTTATGGATTCACCCCTCCACTTT
TRBJ2-3 TRBV19 . . CASSIGGLGGDTQYF TGTGCCAGTAGTATTGGCGGTCTCGGGGGAGATACGCAGTATTTT
TRBJ1-1 TRBV3-1/TRBV3-2 . . CASSPSGNEAFF TGTGCCAGCAGCCCGTCTGGGAATGAAGCTTTCTTT
TRBJ2-5 TRBV19 . . CASSTPGQIQGETQYF TGTGCCAGTAGTACCCCAGGGCAAATCCAGGGGGAGACCCAGTACTTC
TRBJ2-1 TRBV15 TRBD1 . CATSTPGTATYNEQFF TGTGCCACCAGCACCCCCGGGACAGCAACCTACAATGAGCAGTTCTTC
TRBJ2-5 TRBV21-1 . many CASSTGTSFLETQYF TGTGCCAGCAGCACGGGGACTAGTTTTCTGGAGACCCAGTACTTC
TRBJ1-5 TRBV6-5 TRBD1 . CASSQTGMSNQPQHF TGTGCCAGCAGTCAGACAGGGATGAGCAATCAGCCCCAGCATTTT
TRBJ2-7 TRBV28 TRBD1 . CAIAGQGHYEQYF TGTGCCATTGCGGGACAGGGACATTACGAGCAGTACTTC